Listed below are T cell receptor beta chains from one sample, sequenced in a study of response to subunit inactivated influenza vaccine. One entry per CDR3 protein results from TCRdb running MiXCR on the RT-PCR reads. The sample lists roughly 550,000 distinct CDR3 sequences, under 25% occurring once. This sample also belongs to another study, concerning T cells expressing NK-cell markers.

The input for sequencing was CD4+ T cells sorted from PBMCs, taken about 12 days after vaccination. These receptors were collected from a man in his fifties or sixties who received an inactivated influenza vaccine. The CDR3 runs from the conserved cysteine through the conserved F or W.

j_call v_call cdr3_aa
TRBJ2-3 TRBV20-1 CSARGLPTRDTQYF
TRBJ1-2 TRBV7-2 CASSLTPYGYTF
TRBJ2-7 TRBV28 CASSFQRDSYEQYF
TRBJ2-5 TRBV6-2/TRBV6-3 CASSLRLAGTTYQETQYF
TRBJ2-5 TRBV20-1 CSASERGGTKETQYF
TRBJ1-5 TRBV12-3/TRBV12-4 CASSFRQGYNQPQHF
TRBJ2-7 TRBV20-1 CSAQQLAGSSYEQYF
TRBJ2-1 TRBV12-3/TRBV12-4 CASSFLGGNEQFF
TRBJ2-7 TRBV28 CASSPRDSSLPYEQYF
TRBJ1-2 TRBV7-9 CASSLLGDRGSPGYTF
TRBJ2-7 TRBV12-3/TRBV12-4 CASSLAQGVNEQYF
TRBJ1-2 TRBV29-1 CSVSEGGYGYTF
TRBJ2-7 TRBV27 CASRTSRARHHEQYF
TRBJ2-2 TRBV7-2 CASSLDRANTGELFF
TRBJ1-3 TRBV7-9 CASSLESGSSGNTIYF
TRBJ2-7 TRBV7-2 CASRGTASYEQYF
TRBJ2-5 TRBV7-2 CASSLVGVWRSETQYF
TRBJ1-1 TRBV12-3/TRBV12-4 CASSSGAENTEAFF
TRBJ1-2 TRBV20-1 CSADSPAQRLYGYTF
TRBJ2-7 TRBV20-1 CSARDLGGLQYF
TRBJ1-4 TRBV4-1 CASSQGTVDNEKLFF
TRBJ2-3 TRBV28 CASSSPPGRTSTDTQYF
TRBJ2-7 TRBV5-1 CASSLRISGEQYF
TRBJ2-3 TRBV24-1 CATSDLRDTSTDTQYF
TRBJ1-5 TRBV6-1 CASSEEGAWSNQPQHF
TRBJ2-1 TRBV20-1 CSVKPGLAIANEQFF
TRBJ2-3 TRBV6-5 CASSYGRGGTDTQYF